These 23 T cell receptor beta chains share one sample of origin, sequenced in a study of Ad26.COV2.S vaccination and SARS-CoV-2 variants. The table came from immunoSEQ multiplex PCR; TCRdb's copy has only in-frame clones and leaves some out. This table holds approximately 300,000 clones, 86% found once. The treatment denotes: around 19 received Ad26.COV2.S at low or high dose, single or two shots; about 5 received placebo; per-sample allocation not given. Day 63 following the first vaccine or placebo injection was when the samples were taken. The sample here was peripheral blood, taken in a trial of Ad26.COV2.S vaccine versus placebo. These TCRs come from a person aged 18 to 65 who received the Ad26.COV2.S COVID-19 vaccine or a placebo.

In the case of this clone: Other DNA variants within this sample encode the same CDR3. The chain has TRBV6-4 and TRBJ1-2; TRBD1 aligns across 9 bases. This CDR3 is 14 amino acids long. With V trimmed by 4 bases and J by 4 bases, 4 bases remained unmatched. The germline CDR1 and CDR2 sequences are MRHNA and SNTAGT. This chain's CDR3 is CASSATGGSYGYTF. The CDR3 DNA follows: TGTGCCAGCAGTGCTACAGGGGGCAGCTATGGCTACACCTTC.

The chain uses TRBV24-1 and TRBJ2-1, with 9 bases matching TRBD2. Trimming removed 5 bases from V and 11 bases from J; junction bases left unmatched: 3. This CDR3 is built from 12 residues. In germline, CDR1 is KGHDR, CDR2 SFDVKD. The CDR3: CATSAAGGKQFF. DNA for the CDR3: TGTGCCACCAGTGCAGCGGGGGGAAAGCAGTTCTTC.

This clone was observed a single time. The chain recombines TRBV5-4 with TRBJ2-3, with 9 bases matching TRBD1. This CDR3 contains 15 residues. Germline CDR1 and CDR2: SGHNT and YYREEE (reference sequence). V lost 2 bases to trimming and J lost 3 bases; unmatched junction nucleotides: 4. This CDR3 is CASSFDRGTTDTQYF. The CDR3 coding sequence is TGTGCCAGCAGCTTCGACAGGGGGACGACAGATACGCAGTATTTT.

This clone was detected once. The chain uses TRBV9 and TRBJ2-4; a possible D gene is TRBD2 (7 bases). V lost 4 bases to trimming and J lost 8 bases, with 19 bases between them. CDR3 length: 15 residues. CDR1 SGDLS and CDR2 YYNGEE come from the germline V gene. The CDR3 loop is CASSPEGGAGDIQYF. CDR3 coding DNA: TGTGCCAGCAGCCCCGAGGGGGGGGCCGGGGACATTCAGTACTTC.

This clone is a singleton in its sample. V and J are TRBV10-3 and TRBJ2-3; D may be TRBD2 (6 bases). CDR3 length: 15 amino acids. V lost 4 bases and J 0 bases, leaving 11 bases between the germline ends. Germline V gene sequence: CDR1 ENHRY, CDR2 SYGVKD. The CDR3 region is CAISGVGGSTDTQYF. The CDR3 bases are TGTGCCATCAGTGGGGTCGGGGGTAGCACAGATACGCAGTATTTT.

V gene TRBV5-4 combines with J gene TRBJ2-1; D possibly corresponds to TRBD2 (5 bases). Per germline, CDR1 SGHNT and CDR2 YYREEE (reference sequence). Trimming left V 0 bases short and J 5 bases short, with 15 bases between. This CDR3 region has 16 residues. The CDR3 region is CASSLVASGKHNEQFF. In nucleotides, the CDR3 is TGTGCCAGCAGCTTGGTAGCGTCAGGAAAGCACAATGAGCAGTTCTTC.

The genes are TRBV5-8 and TRBJ2-7; the D gene is possibly TRBD2 (6 bases). The CDR3 loop spans 16 amino acids. Trimming stripped 3 bases from V and 4 bases from J, with 20 bases between. The germline gives CDR1 SGHTS, CDR2 YDEGEE. Here the CDR3 reads CASSWAGGSRRYEQYF. The CDR3 DNA reads TGTGCCAGCAGCTGGGCCGGAGGGAGTAGAAGGTACGAGCAGTACTTC.

This chain joins TRBV3-1 (or the pseudogene TRBV3-2) and TRBJ1-4, with D maybe TRBD1 (5 bases). The V gene lost 0 bases and the J gene lost 3 bases, with 11 bases spanning the gap. The CDR3 has 16 residues. CDR1 and CDR2 (germline): LGHDT, YNNKEL (reference sequence). Written as DNA, the CDR3 is TGTGCCAGCAGCCAAGATGGGACCCGTCCTAATGAAAAACTGTTTTTT. This sequence encodes CASSQDGTRPNEKLFF.

The chain is built from TRBV5-6 and TRBJ1-2; D gene uncertain. The germline gives CDR1 SGHDT, CDR2 YYEEEE. CDR3 length: 14 amino acids. Trimming took off 3 bases at V and 0 bases at J, with 9 bases between the two ends. CDR3 amino acids: CASSSVIPNYGYTF. DNA for the CDR3: TGTGCCAGCAGCTCCGTCATCCCTAACTATGGCTACACCTTC.

The rearrangement joins TRBV5-6 to TRBJ1-4; D may be TRBD1 (6 bases). The CDR3 loop spans 17 amino acids. Germline assignment: CDR1 SGHDT and CDR2 YYEEEE. V shed 1 base and J shed 2 bases, with 15 bases lying between them. The CDR3 DNA reads as TGTGCCAGCAGCTTGAGGGGGTGGATGGTGACTAATGAAAAACTGTTTTTT. It yields the protein CASSLRGWMVTNEKLFF.

The chain links TRBV6-1 to TRBJ2-3; 9 positions match TRBD2. This CDR3 spans 17 amino acids. CDR1 and CDR2 from the germline V gene are MNHNS and SASEGT. V shed 0 bases and J 3 bases; nucleotides not matched to a gene: 7. CDR3 protein: CASSEAAAGGGTDTQYF. The CDR3 DNA is TGTGCCAGCAGTGAAGCCGCAGCGGGGGGCGGGACAGATACGCAGTATTTT.

The V gene is TRBV19, the J gene TRBJ1-4, with a weak D call TRBD1 (6 bases). Germline CDR1 LNHDA, CDR2 SQIVND (reference sequence). V was shortened by 2 bases and J by 4 bases, with 14 bases between the two germline ends. CDR3 size: 16 residues. The CDR3 here is CASSISHRAINEKLFF. The DNA of the CDR3 is TGTGCCAGTAGTATATCTCACAGGGCCATTAATGAAAAACTGTTTTTT.

J is TRBJ1-5 and V is TRBV5-1, with 7 bases matching TRBD1. CDR3 length equals 15 residues. V dropped 4 bases and J dropped 5; count of bases not matched to a gene: 9. Germline-derived CDR1 and CDR2 are SGHRS and YFSETQ. The CDR3 bases are TGCGCCAGCAGCCCGGGGGACAGCCCCTATCAGCCCCAGCATTTT. This sequence encodes CASSPGDSPYQPQHF.

Points on this clone: This same CDR3 is encoded by further DNA sequences in the sample. The chain couples TRBV7-9 to TRBJ1-2; D is unclear. This CDR3 has 13 residues. Germline V gene data show CDR1 as SEHNR and CDR2 as FQNEAQ (reference sequence). The V end lost 3 bases, the J end lost 4 bases, and 9 bases lay between the germline ends. DNA for the CDR3: TGTGCCAGCAGCTTGGGTCCGGGCTATGGCTACACCTTC. It is translated as CASSLGPGYGYTF.

The chain uses TRBV11-2 and TRBJ2-3, with D maybe TRBD2 (6 bases). The CDR3 runs to 14 residues. Germline assignment: CDR1 SGHAT and CDR2 FQNNGV. V lost 3 bases to trimming and J lost 0 bases, with 7 bases between them. The CDR3 sequence is CASSLGGSTDTQYF. The CDR3 DNA follows: TGTGCCAGCAGCTTGGGGGGAAGCACAGATACGCAGTATTTT.

CDR3 coding DNA: TGTGCCAGCAGTACCACCTTGAAGCAGTACTTC. Amino acids: CASSTTLKQYF. The chain carries TRBV6-6 and TRBJ2-7; D remains unclear. The CDR3 runs to 11 residues. Trimming removed 5 bases at V and 8 bases at J, with 10 bases between. Germline CDR1 and CDR2: MNHNY and SVGAGI (reference sequence).

The rearrangement uses TRBV7-9 and TRBJ2-3; 10 bases fit TRBD1. J gave up 3 bases and V 3 bases, and 3 bases lay outside the gene matches. The CDR3 consists of 15 residues. CDR1 is SEHNR and CDR2 is FQNEAQ in the germline V gene (reference sequence). The CDR3 loop is CASSLTGGKTDTQYF. The CDR3 DNA follows: TGTGCCAGCAGCTTGACAGGGGGCAAAACAGATACGCAGTATTTT.

The V and J genes are TRBV30 and TRBJ2-5, with D perhaps matching TRBD1 (8 bases). The CDR3 sequence is 15 residues long. The V end was cut by 7 bases, the J end by 2 bases, with 20 bases between. Germline CDR1 reads GTSNPN; CDR2 reads SVGIG (reference sequence). The CDR3 region has the DNA TGTGCCTATAACAGGGGGGGCCGGGGGCAAGAGACCCAGTACTTC. It translates to CAYNRGGRGQETQYF.

The V call is TRBV6-4, the J call TRBJ2-2, with D possibly TRBD2 on 7 matching bases. Trimming removed 5 bases from V and 6 bases from J, with 31 bases in between. Per germline, CDR1 MRHNA and CDR2 SNTAGT. This CDR3 spans 20 amino acids. The CDR3: CASSPGRGASTRSPPGELFF. Here the CDR3 DNA reads TGTGCCAGCAGTCCTGGACGGGGGGCATCAACGCGAAGTCCTCCCGGGGAGCTGTTTTTT.

This chain joins TRBV6-6 and TRBJ2-7, with D possibly being TRBD1 (5 bases). CDR1 is MNHNY and CDR2 is SVGAGI in the germline V gene (reference sequence). This CDR3 region has 14 residues. Trimming left V 5 bases short and J 2 bases short, with 13 bases between. The CDR3 bases are TGTGCCAGCAGTCTGCGACAGTTCCCCTACGAGCAGTACTTC. Residues: CASSLRQFPYEQYF.

The chain recombines TRBV6-6 with TRBJ1-5, with TRBD1 matching 8 bases. The germline gives CDR1 MNHNY, CDR2 SVGAGI (reference sequence). Trimming took 7 bases from V and 7 from J; bases not matched to a gene: 9. The CDR3 runs 14 residues. CDR3 nucleotides: TGTGCCAGCATCCTGGACAGGGAGACACAGCCCCAGCATTTT. It is translated as CASILDRETQPQHF.

This clone was detected only a few times. The V gene is TRBV5-4, the J gene TRBJ1-2; D is unclear. The CDR3 is 12 residues long. The germline gives CDR1 SGHNT, CDR2 YYREEE (reference sequence). The V end lost 3 bases, the J end lost 3 bases, and 6 bases lay between the germline ends. CDR3 nucleotide sequence: TGTGCCAGCAGCTCAAATTACTATGGCTACACCTTC. Translating it yields CASSSNYYGYTF.

V and J are TRBV5-1 and TRBJ1-1; tentatively, D is TRBD1 (5 bases). The V and J ends lost 5 bases and 1 base respectively, with 9 bases between them. The CDR3 runs to 13 residues. CDR1 SGHRS and CDR2 YFSETQ come from the germline V gene. CDR3 protein: CASRVQGNTEAFF. In DNA, the CDR3 is TGCGCCAGCAGGGTGCAGGGGAACACTGAAGCTTTCTTT.